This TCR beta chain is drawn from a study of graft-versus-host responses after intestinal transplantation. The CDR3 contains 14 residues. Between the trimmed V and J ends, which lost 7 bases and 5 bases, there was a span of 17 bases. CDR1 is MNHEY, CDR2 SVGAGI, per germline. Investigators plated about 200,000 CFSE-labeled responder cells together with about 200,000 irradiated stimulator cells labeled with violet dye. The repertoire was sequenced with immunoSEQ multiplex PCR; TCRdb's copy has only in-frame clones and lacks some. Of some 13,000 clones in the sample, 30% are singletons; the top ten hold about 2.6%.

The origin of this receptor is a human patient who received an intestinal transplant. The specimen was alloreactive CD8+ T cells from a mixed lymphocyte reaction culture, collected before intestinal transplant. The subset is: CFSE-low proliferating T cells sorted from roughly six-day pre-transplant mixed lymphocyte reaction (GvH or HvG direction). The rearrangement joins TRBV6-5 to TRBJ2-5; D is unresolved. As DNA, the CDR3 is TGTGCCAGCAAAGGGTCCCTGTCTAGGGAGACCCAGTACTTC. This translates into CASKGSLSRETQYF.